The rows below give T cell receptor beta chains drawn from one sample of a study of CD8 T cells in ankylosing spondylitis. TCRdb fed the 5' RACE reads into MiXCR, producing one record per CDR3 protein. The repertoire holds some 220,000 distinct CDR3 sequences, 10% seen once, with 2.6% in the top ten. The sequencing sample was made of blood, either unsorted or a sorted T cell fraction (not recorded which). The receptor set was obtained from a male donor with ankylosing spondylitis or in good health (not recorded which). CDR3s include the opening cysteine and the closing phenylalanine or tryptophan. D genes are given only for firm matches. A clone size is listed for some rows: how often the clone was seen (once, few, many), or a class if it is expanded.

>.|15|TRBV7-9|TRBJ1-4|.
CASSLMGGPEEKLFF
TGTGCCAGCAGCTTAATGGGGGGCCCCGAGGAAAAACTGTTTTTT
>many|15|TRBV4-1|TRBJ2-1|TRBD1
CASSNDRGSYNEQFF
TGCGCCAGCAGCAATGACAGGGGGTCCTACAATGAGCAGTTCTTC
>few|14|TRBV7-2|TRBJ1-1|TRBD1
CASTRTGMKSEAFF
TGTGCCAGCACCCGGACAGGGATGAAGTCTGAAGCTTTCTTT
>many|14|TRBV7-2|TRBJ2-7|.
CASSLRPFRDEQYF
TGTGCCAGCAGCCTTAGACCCTTTAGGGACGAGCAGTACTTC
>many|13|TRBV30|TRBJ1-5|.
CAWSGSPDQPQHF
TGTGCCTGGAGTGGCAGCCCGGATCAGCCCCAGCATTTT
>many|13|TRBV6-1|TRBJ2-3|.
CASRSRGTDTQYF
TGTGCCAGCAGGTCGAGGGGCACAGATACGCAGTATTTT
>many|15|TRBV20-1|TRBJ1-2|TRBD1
CSAANFRQGAHGYTF
TGCAGTGCCGCTAACTTTAGACAGGGGGCTCATGGCTACACCTTC
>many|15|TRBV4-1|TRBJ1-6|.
CASSQDGYINSPLHF
TGCGCCAGCAGCCAAGATGGATACATCAATTCACCCCTCCACTTT
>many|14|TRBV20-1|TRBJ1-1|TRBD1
CSARPGTGVTEAFF
TGCAGTGCTAGACCCGGGACAGGGGTCACTGAAGCTTTCTTT
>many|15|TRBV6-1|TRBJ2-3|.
CASSEAQGGTDTQYF
TGTGCCAGCAGTGAAGCGCAGGGGGGTACAGATACGCAGTATTTT
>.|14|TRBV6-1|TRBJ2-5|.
CASSEGGTTETQYF
TGTGCCAGCAGTGAAGGCGGGACAACAGAGACCCAGTACTTC
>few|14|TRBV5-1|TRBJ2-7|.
CASSLTGGPYEQYF
TGCGCCAGCAGCTTAACAGGCGGGCCCTACGAGCAGTACTTC
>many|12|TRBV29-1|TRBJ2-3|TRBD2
CSVEDQTSGQYF
TGCAGCGTTGAAGATCAAACTAGCGGGCAGTATTTT
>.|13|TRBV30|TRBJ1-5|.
CAWGGLNNQPQHF
TGTGCCTGGGGAGGACTGAACAATCAGCCCCAGCATTTT
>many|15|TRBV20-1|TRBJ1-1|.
CSARWGGGVNTEAFF
TGCAGTGCTAGATGGGGCGGGGGGGTGAACACTGAAGCTTTCTTT
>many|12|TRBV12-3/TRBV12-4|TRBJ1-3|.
CASSPPGNTIYF
TGTGCCAGCAGCCCACCCGGAAACACCATATATTTT
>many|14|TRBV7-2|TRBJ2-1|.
CASSLILGGDEQFF
TGTGCCAGCAGCCTAATATTGGGGGGCGATGAGCAGTTCTTC
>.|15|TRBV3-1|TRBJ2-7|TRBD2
CASSHGEAGTYEQYF
TGTGCCAGCAGCCACGGGGAAGCGGGGACCTACGAGCAGTACTTC
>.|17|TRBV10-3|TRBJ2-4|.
CAISDWDQGPQQNIQYF
TGTGCCATCAGTGATTGGGACCAAGGGCCCCAACAGAACATTCAGTACTTC
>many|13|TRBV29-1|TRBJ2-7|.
CSVCPGRIGEQYF
TGCAGCGTTTGCCCGGGGCGGATTGGCGAGCAGTACTTC
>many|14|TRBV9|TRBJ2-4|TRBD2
CASSPRGGGDIQYF
TGTGCCAGCAGCCCCCGGGGGGGGGGAGACATTCAGTACTTC
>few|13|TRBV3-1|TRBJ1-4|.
CASRKGTNEKLFF
TGTGCCAGCAGGAAGGGGACTAATGAAAAACTGTTTTTT
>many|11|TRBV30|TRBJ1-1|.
CAWSPGTEAFF
TGTGCCTGGAGTCCGGGAACTGAAGCTTTCTTT
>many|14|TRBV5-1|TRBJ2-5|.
CASSRGLEKETQYF
TGCGCCAGCAGCAGGGGACTGGAGAAAGAGACCCAGTACTTC
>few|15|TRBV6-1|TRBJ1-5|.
CASSEAGGRNQPQHF
TGTGCCAGCAGTGAAGCAGGGGGGCGTAATCAGCCCCAGCATTTT
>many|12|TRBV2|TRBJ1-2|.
CASSEVKRQAHF
TGTGCCAGCAGTGAAGTGAAAAGACAGGCCCATTTC
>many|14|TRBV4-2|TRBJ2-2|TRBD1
CASSLRGRDGELFF
TGTGCCAGCAGCCTCAGGGGGCGGGACGGGGAGCTGTTTTTT